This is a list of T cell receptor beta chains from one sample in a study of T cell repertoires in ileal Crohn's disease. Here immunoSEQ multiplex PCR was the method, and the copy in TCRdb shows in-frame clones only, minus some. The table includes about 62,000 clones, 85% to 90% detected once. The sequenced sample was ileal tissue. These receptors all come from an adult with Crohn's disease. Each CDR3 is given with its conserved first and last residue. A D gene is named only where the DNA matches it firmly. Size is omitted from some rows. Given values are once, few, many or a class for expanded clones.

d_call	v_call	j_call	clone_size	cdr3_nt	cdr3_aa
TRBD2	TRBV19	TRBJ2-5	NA	TGTGCCAGTAGTATGGCGGGGGGGCTCCAAGAGACCCAGTACTTC	CASSMAGGLQETQYF
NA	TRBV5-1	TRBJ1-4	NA	TGCGCCAGCAGCTGGACTCATGACATCCGGGGTGAAAAACTGTTTTTT	CASSWTHDIRGEKLFF
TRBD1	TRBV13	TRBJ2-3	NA	TGTGCCAGCAGCCGAACAGGGGTTTCGGTTGGTCCCCGCACAGATACGCAGTATTTT	CASSRTGVSVGPRTDTQYF
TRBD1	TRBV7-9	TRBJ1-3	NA	TGTGCCAGCAGCTTAGGGACAGGGACTGGAAACACCATATATTTT	CASSLGTGTGNTIYF
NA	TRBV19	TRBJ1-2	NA	TGTGCCAGTAGACAGGGCAGCTATGGCTACACCTTC	CASRQGSYGYTF
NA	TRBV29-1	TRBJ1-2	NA	TGCAGCGTTGAAGTTCGCCACCAGGGTGGAGGCTACACCTTC	CSVEVRHQGGGYTF
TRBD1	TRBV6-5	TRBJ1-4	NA	TGTGCCAGCAAGACAGGGGGAAATGAAAAACTGTTTTTT	CASKTGGNEKLFF
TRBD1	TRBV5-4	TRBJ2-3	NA	TGTGCCAGCAGCGCCGGGGACAGGTTTACAGATACGCAGTATTTT	CASSAGDRFTDTQYF
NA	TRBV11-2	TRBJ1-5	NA	TGTGCCAGCAGCTTAGACAGTAGCAATCAGCCCCAGCATTTT	CASSLDSSNQPQHF
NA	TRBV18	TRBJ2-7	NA	TGTGCCAGCTCACCACTTCCCTCGGGGTCCTACGAGCAGTACTTC	CASSPLPSGSYEQYF
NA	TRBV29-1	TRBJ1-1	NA	TGCAGCGGGGGGGATATGAACACTGAAGCTTTCTTT	CSGGDMNTEAFF
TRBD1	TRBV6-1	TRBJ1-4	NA	TGTGCCAGCAGTCCTTTAGTGGGACAGGGAGAAAAACTGTTTTTT	CASSPLVGQGEKLFF
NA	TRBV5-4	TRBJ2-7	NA	TGTGCCACCACCGGTGGCGGAAACTACGAGCAGTACTTC	CATTGGGNYEQYF
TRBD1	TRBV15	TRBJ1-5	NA	TGTGCCACCAGCAGAACGATCCGGGACAGACGGCATTTT	CATSRTIRDRRHF
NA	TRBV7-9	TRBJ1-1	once	TGTGCCAGCAGCTTTCGTCCCACTGAAGCTTTCTTT	CASSFRPTEAFF
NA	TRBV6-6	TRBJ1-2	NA	TGTGCCAGCAGTTACCGACAGGCCCGGGGTGTTGGCTACACCTTC	CASSYRQARGVGYTF
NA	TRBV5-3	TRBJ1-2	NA	TGTGCCAGAAGCTTGGACGCAGGGTCAACTACGCACGATGAGTATGGCTACACCTTC	CARSLDAGSTTHDEYGYTF
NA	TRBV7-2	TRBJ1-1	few	TGTGCCAGCAGCTTACGCCCAGAAAGAACTGAAGCTTTCTTT	CASSLRPERTEAFF
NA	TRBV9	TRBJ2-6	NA	TGTGCCAGCAGCTATAGTAGTGGGGCCAACGTCCTGACTTTC	CASSYSSGANVLTF
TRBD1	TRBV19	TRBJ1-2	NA	TGTGCCAGTAGTGCAACAGGGGACTATGGCTACACCTTC	CASSATGDYGYTF
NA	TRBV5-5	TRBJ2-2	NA	TGTGCCAGCAGCCAGACAGGACAGTCAGGCGGGGAGCTGTTTTTT	CASSQTGQSGGELFF
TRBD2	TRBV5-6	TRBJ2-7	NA	TGTGCCAGCAGCTCCCCGACTAGCGGGTCCGAGCAGTACTTC	CASSSPTSGSEQYF
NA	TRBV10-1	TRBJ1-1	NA	TGCGCCAGCAGTGAGTCGGGCAGGATAACTTTCTTT	CASSESGRITFF
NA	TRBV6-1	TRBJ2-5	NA	TGTGCCAGCAGTGAATCATACGGGGATCGAGAGACCCAGTACTTC	CASSESYGDRETQYF
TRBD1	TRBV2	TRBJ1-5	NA	TGTGCCAGCAGTCCTGGACAGGGGGCTGGTCAGCCCCAGCATTTT	CASSPGQGAGQPQHF
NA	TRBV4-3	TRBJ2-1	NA	TGCGCCAGCAGCCAAGATCTACGGGATGAGCAGTTCTTC	CASSQDLRDEQFF
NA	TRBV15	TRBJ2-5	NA	TGTGCCACCAGCAGAGGAGGGTCCCACGGGGAGACCCAGTACTTC	CATSRGGSHGETQYF
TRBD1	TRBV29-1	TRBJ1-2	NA	TGCAGCGGATCACTACAGGGGGCCTATGGCTACACCTTC	CSGSLQGAYGYTF
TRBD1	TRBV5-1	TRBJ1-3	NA	TGCGCCAGCAGCGAAGGACAGGGGAGCGAGGCTGGAAACACCATATATTTT	CASSEGQGSEAGNTIYF
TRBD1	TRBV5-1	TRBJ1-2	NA	TGCGCCAGCAGCCTCACGACAGGGAACTATGGCTACACCTTC	CASSLTTGNYGYTF
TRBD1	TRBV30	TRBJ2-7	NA	TGTGCCTGGAGTGGACAGGGCTGGGAGCAGTACTTC	CAWSGQGWEQYF
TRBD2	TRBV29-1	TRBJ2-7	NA	TGCAGCGTTGTTGGACTAGCGGGGTTCTACGAGCAGTACTTC	CSVVGLAGFYEQYF
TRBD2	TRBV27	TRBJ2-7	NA	TGTGCCAGCAGGCGGGGGTCTCCCGACAGCACCTACGAGCAGTACTTC	CASRRGSPDSTYEQYF
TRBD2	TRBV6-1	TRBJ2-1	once	TGTGCCTGCATAGCGGGGGGGGCGAGGAATGAGCAGTTCTTC	CACIAGGARNEQFF
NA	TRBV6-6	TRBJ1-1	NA	TGTGCCAGCAGTTATTCCGCGGTCGTTACTGAAGCTTTCTTT	CASSYSAVVTEAFF
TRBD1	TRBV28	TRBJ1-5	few	TGTGCCAGCAAGGGACAGGGGACTCGGAGCAATCAGCCCCAGCATTTT	CASKGQGTRSNQPQHF
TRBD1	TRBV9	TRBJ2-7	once	TGTGCCAGCAGCGTAGCCGGGACAGGGGTACAGCAGTACTTC	CASSVAGTGVQQYF
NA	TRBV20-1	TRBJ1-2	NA	TGCAGTGCTAGTACTGTATATGGCTACACCTTC	CSASTVYGYTF
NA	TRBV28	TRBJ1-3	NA	TGTGCCAGCAGTTTTTTATCGGGTCTTGGAAACACCATATATTTT	CASSFLSGLGNTIYF
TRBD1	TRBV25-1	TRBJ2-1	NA	TGTGCCAGCAGTGGGACAGGATTTTACAATGAGCAGTTCTTC	CASSGTGFYNEQFF
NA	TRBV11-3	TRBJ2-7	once	TGTGCCAGCAGCTTAGCGGGATACGAGCAGTACTTC	CASSLAGYEQYF
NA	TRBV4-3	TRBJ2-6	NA	TGCGCCAGCAGCCAAGATACTGGGGCCAACGTCCTGACTTTC	CASSQDTGANVLTF
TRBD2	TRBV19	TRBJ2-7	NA	TGTGCCAGTAGTATAGGGACTAGCGGGACTTACGAGCAGTACTTC	CASSIGTSGTYEQYF
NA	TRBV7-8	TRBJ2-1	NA	TGTGCCAGCAGTAAGGGGACACGGAACCGGTGGAACAATGAGCAGTTCTTC	CASSKGTRNRWNNEQFF
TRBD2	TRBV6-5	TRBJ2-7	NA	TGTGCCAGCAGTTATTCATGGACTAGCGGGATCTACGAGCAGTACTTC	CASSYSWTSGIYEQYF
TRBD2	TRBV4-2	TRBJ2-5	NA	TGTGCCAGCAGCCAAGATGTGGCTAGCGGGAGGCGAGAGACCCAGTACTTC	CASSQDVASGRRETQYF
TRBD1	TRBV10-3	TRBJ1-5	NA	TGTGCCATCAGCCCAGGGGGGCTTAGCAATCAGCCCCAGCATTTT	CAISPGGLSNQPQHF
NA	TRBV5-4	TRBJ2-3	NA	TGTGCCAGCAGCTTGGGTAAAGCGGGAGATACGCAGTATTTT	CASSLGKAGDTQYF
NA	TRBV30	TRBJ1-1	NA	TGTGCCTGGGGGGGGGACACCGAAGCTTTCTTT	CAWGGDTEAFF
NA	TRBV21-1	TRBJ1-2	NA	TGTGCCAGCAGCGGCTGGACAGGGCACTATGGCTACACCTTC	CASSGWTGHYGYTF
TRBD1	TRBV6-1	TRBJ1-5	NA	TGTGCCAGCAAAGCAGGGGGCGGGCAGCCCCAGCATTTT	CASKAGGGQPQHF
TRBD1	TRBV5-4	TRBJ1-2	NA	TGTGCCAGCAGCCCGGCCAGGACAGGGGGCGATAGGGGCTACACCTTC	CASSPARTGGDRGYTF
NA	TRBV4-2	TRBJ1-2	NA	TGTGCCAGCAGCCAAGAACAACAGGGCTATGGCTACACCTTC	CASSQEQQGYGYTF